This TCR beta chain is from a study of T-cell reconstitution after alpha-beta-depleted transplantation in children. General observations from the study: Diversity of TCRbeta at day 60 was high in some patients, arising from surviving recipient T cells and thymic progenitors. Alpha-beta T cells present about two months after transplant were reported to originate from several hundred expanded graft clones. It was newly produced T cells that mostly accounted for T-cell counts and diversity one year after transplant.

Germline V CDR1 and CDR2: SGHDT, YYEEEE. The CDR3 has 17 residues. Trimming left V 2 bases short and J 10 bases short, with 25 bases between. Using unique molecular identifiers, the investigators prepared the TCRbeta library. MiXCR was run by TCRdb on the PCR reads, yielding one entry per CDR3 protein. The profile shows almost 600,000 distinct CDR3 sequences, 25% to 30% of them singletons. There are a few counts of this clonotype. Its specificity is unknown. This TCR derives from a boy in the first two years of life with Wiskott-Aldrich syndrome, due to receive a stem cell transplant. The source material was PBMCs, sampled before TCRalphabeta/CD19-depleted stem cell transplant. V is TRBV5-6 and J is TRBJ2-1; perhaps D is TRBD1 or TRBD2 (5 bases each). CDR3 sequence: CASSFGRNRLLRGEQFF. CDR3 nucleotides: TGTGCCAGCAGCTTTGGACGAAACAGACTTTTGAGGGGCGAGCAGTTCTTC.